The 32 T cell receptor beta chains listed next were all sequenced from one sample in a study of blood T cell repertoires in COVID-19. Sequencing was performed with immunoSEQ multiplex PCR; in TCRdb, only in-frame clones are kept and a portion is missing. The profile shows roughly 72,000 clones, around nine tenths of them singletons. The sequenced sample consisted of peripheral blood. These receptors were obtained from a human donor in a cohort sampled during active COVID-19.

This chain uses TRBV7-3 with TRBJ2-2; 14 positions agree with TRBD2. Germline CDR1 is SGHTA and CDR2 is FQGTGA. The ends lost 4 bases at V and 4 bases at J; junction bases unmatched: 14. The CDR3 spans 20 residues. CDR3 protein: CASSSWTSGRSGHGTGELFF. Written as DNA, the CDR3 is TGTGCCAGCAGCTCCTGGACTAGCGGGAGGTCGGGCCATGGCACCGGGGAGCTGTTTTTT.

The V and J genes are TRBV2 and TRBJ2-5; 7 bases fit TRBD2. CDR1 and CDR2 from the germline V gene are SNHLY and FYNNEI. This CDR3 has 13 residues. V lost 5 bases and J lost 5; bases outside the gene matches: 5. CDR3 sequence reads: CASSRDSGETQYF. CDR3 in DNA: TGTGCCAGCAGTCGGGATAGCGGGGAGACCCAGTACTTC. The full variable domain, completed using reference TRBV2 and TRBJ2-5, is EPEVTQTPSHQVTQMGQEVILRCVPISNHLYFYWYRQILGQKVEFLVSFYNNEISEKSEIFDDQFSVERPDGSNFTLKIRSTKLEDSAMYFCASSRDSGETQYFGPGTRLLVL.

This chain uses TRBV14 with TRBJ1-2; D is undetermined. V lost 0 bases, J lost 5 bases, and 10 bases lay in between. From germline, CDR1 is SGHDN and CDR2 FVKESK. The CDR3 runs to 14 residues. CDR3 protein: CASSQDWAIYGYTF. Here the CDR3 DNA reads TGTGCCAGCAGCCAAGATTGGGCTATTTATGGCTACACCTTC.

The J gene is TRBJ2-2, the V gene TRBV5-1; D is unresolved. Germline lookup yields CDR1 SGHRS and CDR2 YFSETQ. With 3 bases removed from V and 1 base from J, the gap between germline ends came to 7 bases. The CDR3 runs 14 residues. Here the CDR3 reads CASSYEKNTGELFF. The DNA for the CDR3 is TGCGCCAGCAGCTATGAGAAGAACACCGGGGAGCTGTTTTTT.

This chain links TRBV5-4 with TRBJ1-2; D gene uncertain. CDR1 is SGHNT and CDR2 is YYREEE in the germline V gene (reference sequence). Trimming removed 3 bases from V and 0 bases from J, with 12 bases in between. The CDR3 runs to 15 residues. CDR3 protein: CASSSKEGTNYGYTF. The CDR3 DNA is TGTGCCAGCAGCTCCAAAGAGGGTACTAACTATGGCTACACCTTC.

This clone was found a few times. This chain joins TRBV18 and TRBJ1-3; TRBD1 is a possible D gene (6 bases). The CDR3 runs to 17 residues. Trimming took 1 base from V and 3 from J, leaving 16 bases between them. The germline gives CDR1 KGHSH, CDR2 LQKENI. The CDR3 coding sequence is TGTGCCAGCTCACCACGATCGTTGGGGGCTGGTGGAAACACCATATATTTT. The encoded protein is CASSPRSLGAGGNTIYF.

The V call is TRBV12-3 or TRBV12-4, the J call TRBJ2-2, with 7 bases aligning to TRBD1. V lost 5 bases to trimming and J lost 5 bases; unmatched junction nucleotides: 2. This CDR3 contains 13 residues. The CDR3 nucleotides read TGTGCCAGCAGTCGACAGGGAACCGGGGAGCTGTTTTTT. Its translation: CASSRQGTGELFF.

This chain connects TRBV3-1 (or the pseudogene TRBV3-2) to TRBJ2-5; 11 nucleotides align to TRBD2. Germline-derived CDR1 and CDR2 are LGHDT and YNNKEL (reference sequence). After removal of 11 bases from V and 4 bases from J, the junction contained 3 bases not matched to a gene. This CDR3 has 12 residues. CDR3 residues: CAVGLAAETQYF. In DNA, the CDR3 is TGTGCCGTGGGACTAGCGGCAGAGACCCAGTACTTC.

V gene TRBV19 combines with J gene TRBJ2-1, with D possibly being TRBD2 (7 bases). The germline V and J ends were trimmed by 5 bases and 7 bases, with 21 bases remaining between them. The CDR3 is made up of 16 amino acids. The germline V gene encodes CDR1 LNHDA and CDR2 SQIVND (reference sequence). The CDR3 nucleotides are TGTGCCAGTAGTCCCCACGGGGGCGGGAGAAGGAATGAGCAGTTCTTC. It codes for CASSPHGGGRRNEQFF.

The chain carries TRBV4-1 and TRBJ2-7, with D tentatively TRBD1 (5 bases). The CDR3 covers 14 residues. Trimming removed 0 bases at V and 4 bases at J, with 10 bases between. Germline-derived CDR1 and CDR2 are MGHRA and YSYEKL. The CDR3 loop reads CASSQERQGYEQYF. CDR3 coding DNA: TGCGCCAGCAGCCAAGAAAGGCAGGGATACGAGCAGTACTTC.

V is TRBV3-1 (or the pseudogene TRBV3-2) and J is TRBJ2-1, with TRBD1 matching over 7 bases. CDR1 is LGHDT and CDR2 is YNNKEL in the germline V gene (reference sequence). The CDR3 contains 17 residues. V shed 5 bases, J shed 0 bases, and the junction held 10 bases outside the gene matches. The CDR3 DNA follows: TGTGCCAGCAGCATCAGAGGGGGCGGTAGCTCCTACAATGAGCAGTTCTTC. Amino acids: CASSIRGGGSSYNEQFF.

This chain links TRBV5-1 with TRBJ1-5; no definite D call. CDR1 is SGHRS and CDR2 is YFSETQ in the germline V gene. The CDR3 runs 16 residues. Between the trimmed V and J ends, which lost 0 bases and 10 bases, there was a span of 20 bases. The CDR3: CASSLGRSGGREPQHF. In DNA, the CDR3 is TGCGCCAGCAGCTTGGGCCGGTCAGGTGGCAGAGAACCCCAGCATTTT.

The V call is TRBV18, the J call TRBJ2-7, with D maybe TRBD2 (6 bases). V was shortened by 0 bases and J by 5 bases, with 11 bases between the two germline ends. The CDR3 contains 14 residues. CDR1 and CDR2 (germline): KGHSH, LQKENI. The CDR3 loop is CASSPPGRNHEQYF. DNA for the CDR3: TGTGCCAGCTCACCACCGGGGAGGAACCACGAGCAGTACTTC.

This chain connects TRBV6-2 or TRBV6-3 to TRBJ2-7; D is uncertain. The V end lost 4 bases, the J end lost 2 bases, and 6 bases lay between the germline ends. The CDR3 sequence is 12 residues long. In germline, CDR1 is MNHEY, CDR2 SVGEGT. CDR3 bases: TGTGCCAGCAGTTTAAGCGCCTACGAGCAGTACTTC. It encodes CASSLSAYEQYF.

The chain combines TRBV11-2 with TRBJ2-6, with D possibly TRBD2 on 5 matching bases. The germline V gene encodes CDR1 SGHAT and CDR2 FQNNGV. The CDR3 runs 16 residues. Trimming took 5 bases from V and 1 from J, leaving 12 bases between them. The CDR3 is CASSPAGGSGANVLTF. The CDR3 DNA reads TGTGCCAGCAGCCCCGCCGGCGGGTCTGGGGCCAACGTCCTGACTTTC.

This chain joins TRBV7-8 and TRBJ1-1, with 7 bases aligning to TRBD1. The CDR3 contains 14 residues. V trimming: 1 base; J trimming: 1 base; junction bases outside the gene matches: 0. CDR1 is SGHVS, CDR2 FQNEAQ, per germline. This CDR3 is CASSLGDRNTEAFF. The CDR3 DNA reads TGTGCCAGCAGCTTAGGGGACAGGAACACTGAAGCTTTCTTT.

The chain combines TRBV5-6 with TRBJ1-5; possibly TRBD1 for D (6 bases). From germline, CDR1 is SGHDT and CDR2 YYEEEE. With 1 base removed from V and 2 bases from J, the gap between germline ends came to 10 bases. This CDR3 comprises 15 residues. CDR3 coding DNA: TGTGCCAGCAGCTTGTCTCCAGGGGGCAATCAGCCCCAGCATTTT. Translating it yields CASSLSPGGNQPQHF.

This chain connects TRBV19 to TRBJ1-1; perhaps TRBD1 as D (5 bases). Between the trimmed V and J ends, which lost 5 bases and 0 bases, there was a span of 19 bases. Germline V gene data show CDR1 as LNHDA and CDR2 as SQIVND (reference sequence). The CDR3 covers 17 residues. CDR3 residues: CASSSQRGRSMNTEAFF. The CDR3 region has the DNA TGTGCCAGTAGTTCCCAAAGGGGCAGATCCATGAACACTGAAGCTTTCTTT. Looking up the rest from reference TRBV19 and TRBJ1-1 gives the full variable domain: DGGITQSPKYLFRKEGQNVTLSCEQNLNHDAMYWYRQDPGQGLRLIYYSQIVNDFQKGDIAEGYSVSREKKESFPLTVTSAQKNPTAFYLCASSSQRGRSMNTEAFFGQGTRLTVV.

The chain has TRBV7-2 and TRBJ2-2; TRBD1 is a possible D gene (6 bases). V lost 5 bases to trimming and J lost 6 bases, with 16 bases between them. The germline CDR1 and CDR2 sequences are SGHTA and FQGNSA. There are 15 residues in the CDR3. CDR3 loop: CASSPRAGAAGELFF. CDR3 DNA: TGTGCCAGCAGCCCGCGCGCAGGGGCGGCCGGGGAGCTGTTTTTT.

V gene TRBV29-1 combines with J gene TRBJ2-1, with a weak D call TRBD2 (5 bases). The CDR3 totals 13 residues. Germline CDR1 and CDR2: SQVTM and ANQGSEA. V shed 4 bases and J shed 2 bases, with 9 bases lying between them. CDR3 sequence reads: CSVGRGTYNEQFF. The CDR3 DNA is TGCAGCGTTGGTCGGGGAACCTACAATGAGCAGTTCTTC.

The CDR3 nucleotides are TGCGCCAGCAGCTACGGACTCTCGGGGGACACTGAAGCTTTCTTT. This encodes CASSYGLSGDTEAFF. The chain employs TRBV4-1 and TRBJ1-1; TRBD1 is a possible D gene (5 bases). V lost 5 bases and J 3 bases, leaving 16 bases between the germline ends. Germline loops: CDR1 MGHRA, CDR2 YSYEKL. This CDR3 region has 15 residues.

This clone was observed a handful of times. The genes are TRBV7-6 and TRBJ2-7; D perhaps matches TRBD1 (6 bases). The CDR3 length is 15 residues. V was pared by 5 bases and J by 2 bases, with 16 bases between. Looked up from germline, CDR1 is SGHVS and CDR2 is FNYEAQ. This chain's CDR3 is CASSRTPGVPYEQYF. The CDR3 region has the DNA TGTGCCAGCAGCAGAACGCCAGGGGTCCCCTACGAGCAGTACTTC.

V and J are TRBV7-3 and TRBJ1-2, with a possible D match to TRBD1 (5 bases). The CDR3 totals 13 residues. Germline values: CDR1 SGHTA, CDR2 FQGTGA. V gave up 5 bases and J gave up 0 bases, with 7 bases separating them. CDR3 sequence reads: CASSPDTNYGYTF. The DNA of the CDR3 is TGTGCCAGCAGCCCGGACACTAACTATGGCTACACCTTC.

This chain's CDR3 is CASRFDLAGVYTGELFF. The CDR3 region has the DNA TGTGCCAGCAGATTCGATCTAGCGGGGGTATACACCGGGGAGCTGTTTTTT. The chain is built from TRBV6-4 and TRBJ2-2; 10 bases map to TRBD2. The CDR3 runs to 17 residues. Germline-derived CDR1 and CDR2 are MRHNA and SNTAGT. V gave up 6 bases and J gave up 3 bases; unmatched junction bases: 10.

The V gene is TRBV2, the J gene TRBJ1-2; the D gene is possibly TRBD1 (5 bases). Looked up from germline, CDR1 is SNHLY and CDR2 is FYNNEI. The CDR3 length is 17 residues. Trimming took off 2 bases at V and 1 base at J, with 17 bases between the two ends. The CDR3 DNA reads TGTGCCAGCAGTGAAAAGGGGACTCAGGAGCTTAACTATGGCTACACCTTC. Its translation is CASSEKGTQELNYGYTF.

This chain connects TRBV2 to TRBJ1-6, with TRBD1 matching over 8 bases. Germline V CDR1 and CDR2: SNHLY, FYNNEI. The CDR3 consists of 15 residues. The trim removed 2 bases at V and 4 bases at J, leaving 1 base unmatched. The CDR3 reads CASSEQGAYNSPLHF. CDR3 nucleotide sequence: TGTGCCAGCAGTGAACAGGGGGCTTATAATTCACCCCTCCACTTT.

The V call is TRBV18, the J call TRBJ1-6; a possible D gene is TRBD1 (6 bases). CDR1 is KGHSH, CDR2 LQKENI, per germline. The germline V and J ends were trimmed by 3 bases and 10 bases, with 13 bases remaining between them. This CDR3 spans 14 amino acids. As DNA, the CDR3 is TGTGCCAGCTCACCCCGGGACACTCCATCACCCCTCCACTTT. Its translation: CASSPRDTPSPLHF.

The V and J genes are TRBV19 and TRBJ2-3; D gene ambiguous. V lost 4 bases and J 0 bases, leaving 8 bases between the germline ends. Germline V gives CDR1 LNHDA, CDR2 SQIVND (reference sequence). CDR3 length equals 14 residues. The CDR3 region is CASSTHGSTDTQYF. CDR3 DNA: TGTGCCAGTAGTACCCACGGGAGCACAGATACGCAGTATTTT.

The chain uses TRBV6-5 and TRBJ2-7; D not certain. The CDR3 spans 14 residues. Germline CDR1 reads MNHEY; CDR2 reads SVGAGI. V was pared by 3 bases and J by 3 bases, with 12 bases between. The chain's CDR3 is CASSYTSLLYEQYF. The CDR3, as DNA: TGTGCCAGCAGTTATACTTCCTTACTCTACGAGCAGTACTTC.

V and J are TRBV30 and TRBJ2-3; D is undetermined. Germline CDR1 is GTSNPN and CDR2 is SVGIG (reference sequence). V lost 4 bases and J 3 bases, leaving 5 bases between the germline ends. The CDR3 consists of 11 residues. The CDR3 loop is CAWTLTDTQYF. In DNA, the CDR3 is TGTGCCTGGACGTTGACAGATACGCAGTATTTT.

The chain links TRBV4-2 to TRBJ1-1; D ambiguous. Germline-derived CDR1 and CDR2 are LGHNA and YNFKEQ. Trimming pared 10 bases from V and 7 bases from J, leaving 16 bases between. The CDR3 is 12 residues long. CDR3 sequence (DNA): TGTGCCACTTCGGAGGGTAGAGGTGAAGCTTTCTTT. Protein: CATSEGRGEAFF.

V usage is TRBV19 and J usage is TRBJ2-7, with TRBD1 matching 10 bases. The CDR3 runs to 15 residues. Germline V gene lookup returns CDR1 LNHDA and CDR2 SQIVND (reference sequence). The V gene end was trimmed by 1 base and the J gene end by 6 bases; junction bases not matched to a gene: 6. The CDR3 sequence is CASSIVYGTGAEQYF. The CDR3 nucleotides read TGTGCCAGTAGTATAGTTTACGGGACAGGGGCCGAGCAGTACTTC.